The 23 T cell receptor beta chains below come from one sample, sequenced in a study of chemoradiotherapy in HPV16-positive cancers. Profiling relied on immunoSEQ multiplex PCR, and the TCRdb table lists in-frame clones only, not all of them. The table records 53,000 or so clones, more than 75% of them present only once. Material: blood, obtained from a patient who underwent chemoradiotherapy. The receptors stem from a human donor with HPV-associated anogenital cancer.

The chain is built from TRBV7-2 and TRBJ1-1; D gene unclear. The germline gives CDR1 SGHTA, CDR2 FQGNSA. The germline V and J ends were trimmed by 4 bases and 0 bases, with 9 bases remaining between them. The CDR3 has 14 residues. CDR3 in amino acids: CASSWEYMNTEAFF. Written as DNA, the CDR3 is TGTGCCAGCAGCTGGGAGTACATGAACACTGAAGCTTTCTTT.

This chain connects TRBV19 to TRBJ1-5, with D perhaps matching TRBD1 (6 bases). The germline V gene has CDR1 LNHDA and CDR2 SQIVND (reference sequence). The CDR3 length is 15 residues. The germline V and J ends were trimmed by 8 bases and 2 bases, with 16 bases remaining between them. CDR3 DNA: TGTGCCAGTGGTTGGACAGCGTTAGGCAATCAGCCCCAGCATTTT. Its translation: CASGWTALGNQPQHF.

The V call is TRBV18, the J call TRBJ2-7; a possible D gene is TRBD2 (6 bases). The germline CDR1 and CDR2 sequences are KGHSH and LQKENI. This CDR3 region has 16 residues. The V and J ends lost 0 bases and 4 bases respectively, with 16 bases between them. DNA of the CDR3: TGTGCCAGCTCACCACCGATGGCGGGATGGGTTTACGAGCAGTACTTC. Residues: CASSPPMAGWVYEQYF.

This chain links TRBV7-6 with TRBJ2-2, with no clear D. The V end lost 3 bases, the J end lost 2 bases, and 10 bases lay between the germline ends. In germline, CDR1 is SGHVS, CDR2 FNYEAQ. The CDR3 has 15 amino acids. CDR3 in amino acids: CASSFVSGNTGELFF. CDR3 DNA sequence: TGTGCCAGCAGCTTCGTCTCGGGCAACACCGGGGAGCTGTTTTTT.

J is TRBJ1-1 and V is TRBV29-1, with unresolved D. Per germline, CDR1 SQVTM and CDR2 ANQGSEA. Trimming removed 6 bases at V and 7 bases at J, with 15 bases between. The CDR3 runs 12 residues. CDR3 loop: CSVNAWAGEAFF. The CDR3 nucleotides are TGCAGCGTCAACGCCTGGGCAGGTGAAGCTTTCTTT. The full variable domain, rest sourced from reference TRBV29-1 and TRBJ1-1, is SAVISQKPSRDICQRGTSLTIQCQVDSQVTMMFWYRQQPGQSLTLIATANQGSEATYESGFVIDKFPISRPNLTFSTLTVSNMSPEDSSIYLCSVNAWAGEAFFGQGTRLTVV.

The chain couples TRBV5-4 to TRBJ2-1, with D hard to call. Looked up from germline, CDR1 is SGHNT and CDR2 is YYREEE (reference sequence). The CDR3 is 13 residues long. Trimming left V 4 bases short and J 1 base short, with 6 bases between. The CDR3 region has the DNA TGTGCCAGCAGCCCCGGTTCCTACAATGAGCAGTTCTTC. It encodes CASSPGSYNEQFF.

V gene TRBV27 combines with J gene TRBJ1-6, with D unresolved. The CDR3 is 14 residues long. Trimming shortened V by 5 bases and J by 8 bases, and 13 bases separated the two germline ends. CDR1 MNHEY and CDR2 SMNVEV come from the germline V gene (reference sequence). As DNA, the CDR3 is TGTGCCAGCAGTCCGGAGGGATGGTATTCACCCCTCCACTTT. It is translated as CASSPEGWYSPLHF.

The V and J genes are TRBV2 and TRBJ1-2; no clear D gene. Between the trimmed V and J ends, which lost 0 bases and 5 bases, there was a span of 7 bases. Germline-derived CDR1 and CDR2 are SNHLY and FYNNEI. The CDR3 runs to 13 residues. CDR3 protein: CASSEASKYGYTF. In DNA form, the CDR3 reads TGTGCCAGCAGTGAAGCAAGCAAATATGGCTACACCTTC.

In its sample, this clone was seen once. This sequence joins TRBV5-1 and TRBJ1-4; no reliable D call. The length of the CDR3 is 14 residues. Germline V CDR1 and CDR2: SGHRS, YFSETQ. V dropped 2 bases and J dropped 5 bases, with 10 bases sitting between them. CDR3 in amino acids: CASSLGQQNEKLFF. CDR3 nucleotide sequence: TGCGCCAGCAGCTTAGGGCAGCAGAATGAAAAACTGTTTTTT.

This chain links TRBV11-2 with TRBJ2-2; 11 bases are a match to TRBD1. Germline values: CDR1 SGHAT, CDR2 FQNNGV. This CDR3 has 16 residues. Trimming cost V 3 bases and J 6 bases; bases outside gene matches: 6. CDR3 region: CASSFKGQGGSGELFF. The CDR3 region has the DNA TGTGCCAGCAGCTTTAAGGGACAGGGGGGTTCCGGGGAGCTGTTTTTT.

This rearrangement joins TRBV14 to TRBJ1-2, with TRBD1 as a possible D gene (5 bases). The germline gives CDR1 SGHDN, CDR2 FVKESK. Deletions cut 2 bases from V and 2 bases from J, with 9 bases between. The CDR3 has 14 amino acids. CDR3 sequence reads: CASSQYDRNYGYTF. For the CDR3, the DNA is TGTGCCAGCAGCCAATACGACAGAAACTATGGCTACACCTTC.

V is TRBV7-9 and J is TRBJ2-5, with D possibly TRBD2 on 6 matching bases. The CDR3 length is 17 residues. The V gene's germline CDR1 is SEHNR and CDR2 FQNEAQ (reference sequence). The V end lost 5 bases, the J end lost 4 bases, and 23 bases lay between the germline ends. The CDR3 nucleotides are TGTGCCAGCAGCGGGCCCACAGTTGGACTAACGGGAGAGACCCAGTACTTC. This sequence encodes CASSGPTVGLTGETQYF. The full variable domain, rest sourced from reference TRBV7-9 and TRBJ2-5, is DTGVSQNPRHKITKRGQNVTFRCDPISEHNRLYWYRQTLGQGPEFLTYFQNEAQLEKSRLLSDRFSAERPKGSFSTLEIQRTEQGDSAMYLCASSGPTVGLTGETQYFGPGTRLLVL.

The rearrangement uses TRBV5-6 and TRBJ1-1; D unresolved. With 1 base removed from V and 6 bases from J, the gap between germline ends came to 16 bases. This CDR3 has 15 amino acids. The germline CDR1 and CDR2 sequences are SGHDT and YYEEEE. DNA for the CDR3: TGTGCCAGCAGCTTGCAGGAGGGTAGTATGGCTGAAGCTTTCTTT. It codes for CASSLQEGSMAEAFF.

CDR3: CASSLHGANVLTF. CDR3 sequence (DNA): TGTGCCAGTAGTCTGCATGGGGCCAACGTCCTGACTTTC. The rearrangement links TRBV19 to TRBJ2-6; no clear D gene. CDR3 length: 13 amino acids. V was trimmed by 5 bases and J by 3 bases, leaving 5 bases between them. Germline V CDR1 and CDR2: LNHDA, SQIVND (reference sequence).

V and J are TRBV19 and TRBJ2-1; D not certain. This CDR3 has 17 residues. Germline V gives CDR1 LNHDA, CDR2 SQIVND (reference sequence). V was trimmed by 2 bases and J by 4 bases, leaving 18 bases between them. The CDR3: CASSIHPRNSPYNEQFF. CDR3 in DNA: TGTGCCAGTAGTATACACCCCCGGAATAGCCCGTACAATGAGCAGTTCTTC.

This chain joins TRBV9 and TRBJ2-3; the match to TRBD2 covers 7 bases. CDR3 length equals 14 residues. The V segment lost 3 bases and the J segment 2 bases; nucleotides outside the gene matches: 3. Germline V gene data show CDR1 as SGDLS and CDR2 as YYNGEE. The CDR3 bases are TGTGCCAGCAGCGACAGCGGGACCACAGATACGCAGTATTTT. As protein: CASSDSGTTDTQYF.

This clone occurred once. The rearrangement joins TRBV11-2 to TRBJ2-1, with 14 bases matching TRBD2. The CDR3 covers 16 residues. CDR1 and CDR2 (germline): SGHAT, FQNNGV. J lost 7 bases, V lost 5 bases, and 7 bases had no gene match. CDR3 DNA sequence: TGTGCCAGCAGCACGCGACTAGCGGGAGGGGTTAATGAGCAGTTCTTC. This translates into CASSTRLAGGVNEQFF.

J is TRBJ1-1 and V is TRBV7-9, with D hard to call. The germline gives CDR1 SEHNR, CDR2 FQNEAQ (reference sequence). Trimming removed 4 bases from V and 7 bases from J, with 10 bases in between. The CDR3 consists of 12 residues. CDR3 sequence (DNA): TGTGCCAGCAGCTCAGGAGGAGGTGAAGCTTTCTTT. Protein: CASSSGGGEAFF.

The genes are TRBV4-2 and TRBJ1-1; D is undetermined. This CDR3 comprises 15 residues. Trimming took 0 bases from V and 0 from J, leaving 8 bases between them. Per germline, CDR1 LGHNA and CDR2 YNFKEQ. The chain's CDR3 is CASSQDVALNTEAFF. CDR3 DNA sequence: TGTGCCAGCAGCCAAGATGTGGCATTGAACACTGAAGCTTTCTTT.

The V call is TRBV7-2, the J call TRBJ1-6; unclear D gene. The CDR3 length is 15 residues. The ends were cut back, 5 bases at V and 3 bases at J, with 11 bases in the middle. Germline V lookup: CDR1 SGHTA, CDR2 FQGNSA. The CDR3 is CASSPYSGYNSPLHF. In DNA form, the CDR3 reads TGTGCCAGCAGCCCGTACTCAGGCTATAATTCACCCCTCCACTTT.

The J gene is TRBJ1-1, the V gene TRBV19; tentatively, D is TRBD1 (6 bases). Germline loops: CDR1 LNHDA, CDR2 SQIVND (reference sequence). V lost 4 bases to trimming and J lost 0 bases, with 9 bases between them. The CDR3 has 14 residues. CDR3 in amino acids: CASSKNRVNTEAFF. The CDR3, as DNA: TGTGCCAGTAGTAAAAACAGGGTGAACACTGAAGCTTTCTTT.

V is TRBV10-1 and J is TRBJ1-1, with a possible D match to TRBD1 (5 bases). CDR3 length: 12 residues. Trimming shortened V by 10 bases and J by 6 bases, and 15 bases separated the two germline ends. Looked up from germline, CDR1 is WNHNN and CDR2 is SYGVQD (reference sequence). The CDR3 DNA follows: TGCGCCACCAAACAACAGGTTCCTGAAGCTTTCTTT. Its protein product is CATKQQVPEAFF.

The chain recombines TRBV9 with TRBJ1-4; 10 bases agree with TRBD1. The CDR3 is made up of 13 amino acids. The trim removed 3 bases at V and 8 bases at J, leaving 1 base unmatched. In germline, CDR1 is SGDLS, CDR2 YYNGEE. This CDR3 reads CASSGGQGEKLFF. CDR3 sequence (DNA): TGTGCCAGCAGCGGGGGACAGGGGGAAAAACTGTTTTTT.